This is a list of T cell receptor beta chains from one sample in a study of neurological immune-mediated disorders. TCRdb analysed the 5' RACE reads with MiXCR anew, one entry per CDR3 protein. The table has roughly 80,000 distinct CDR3 sequences, under 20% seen once. The sequenced material came from PBMCs. These receptor sequences come from a woman in her 40s in good health. Each CDR3 is given without its conserved first and last residue.

v_call | cdr3_aa
TRBV5-1 | ASSTGGGADYGYT
TRBV5-1 | ASSWMGQGATYGNTIY
TRBV6-5 | VSGALGSSYEQY
TRBV6-4 | ASSDSMGATGELF
TRBV27 | ASSPQITHRGSLEKLF
TRBV6-2/TRBV6-3 | ASNQGSNQPQH
TRBV3-1 | ASSPSLGRGPPDTQY
TRBV10-3 | AINNGTLGTEAF
TRBV4-3 | ASSQDYRAFGTVVEKLF
TRBV20-1 | SARDRGVYEQY
TRBV6-2/TRBV6-3 | ASSYSIPGESSYNSPLH
TRBV12-3/TRBV12-4 | ASSLSATVNTESF
TRBV11-2 | ASSPGQLYGYT
TRBV12-3/TRBV12-4 | ASSSYQGYYSNQPQH
TRBV5-1 | ASSERGFNEQF
TRBV5-1 | ASSSARTAVQETQY
TRBV5-1 | ASSTPDSGTEAF
TRBV6-1 | ASSEIGGGIETQY
TRBV4-2 | ASSRPRQYFMNTEAF
TRBV5-1 | ASSPRTDQYNEQF
TRBV20-1 | SARDTRGGSRDTEAF
TRBV29-1 | SAGEGEYGELF
TRBV14 | ASSQMVGGSGNTIY
TRBV7-8 | ASSLVPLQGADTQY
TRBV5-6 | ASSLTGVAKNIQY
TRBV7-2 | ASSLVVRADREKLF
TRBV21-1 | ASSKAMHRAQPQH
TRBV20-1 | SARDLWGWDTDNEQF
TRBV6-5 | AVQPAGGADTQY
TRBV29-1 | SVCQTDRDRETQY
TRBV7-2 | ASSLERTVTEAF
TRBV27 | ASSRVATGELF
TRBV7-2 | ASTLRRAGAVDTQY
TRBV20-1 | SARARLAGGNEQF
TRBV7-2 | ASSSSGDRWNEQF
TRBV7-7 | ASSLDQTNTGELF
TRBV7-9 | ASILRAGPNTEAF
TRBV5-1 | ASSSSLAGIQETQY
TRBV9 | ASSPSWSWGRVGTEAF
TRBV6-2/TRBV6-3 | ASSYGLEPGTQY
TRBV9 | ASSLLGGGQY
TRBV7-2 | ASSPSGLLETQY
TRBV10-3 | AISESSQGGLANTGELF
TRBV7-8 | ASSLADGGYT
TRBV5-1 | ASSTTQNTEAF
TRBV7-8 | ASSLALGFSGNTIY
TRBV6-6 | ASSTDGAGLSYT
TRBV5-5 | ASSLLTGKAGELF
TRBV12-3/TRBV12-4 | ANTLGTPNTEAF
TRBV5-1 | ASSLVGAAMNTEAF
TRBV5-5 | ASSSRLTGTTTGELF
TRBV2 | ASSRTSGGGNEQF
TRBV7-2 | ASSLELGQGLELF
TRBV5-3 | ARSHIPPGPHTEAF
TRBV20-1 | SARGEDSCNYGYT
TRBV27 | ASSFRQGFSGANVLT
TRBV5-1 | ASSLASGQGRETQY
TRBV10-3 | AINSGTGANYGYT
TRBV29-1 | SVGGYGADTQY